This TCR beta chain was retrieved from a study of cytomegalovirus exposure and HLA in healthy donors. Study results and limitations: It was about 150 TCR beta chains that were listed as cytomegalovirus-associated.

About this clone itself: Antigen specificity is unknown.

Sequenced by immunoSEQ multiplex PCR; TCRdb stores in-frame clones only, minus some. The sample has about 400,000 clones, roughly 88% seen once. The TCR comes from a woman between 18 and 29 years old in good health and CMV-seronegative. Material: PBMCs.

The CDR3 coding sequence is TGTGCCAGCAGCTTAGGGGAGGCGCGGGAGAAATTCTCCTACGAGCAGTACTTC. Amino acids: CASSLGEAREKFSYEQYF. This chain connects TRBV7-6 to TRBJ2-7; 7 bases are a match to TRBD2. CDR3 length: 18 residues. Germline V gene sequence: CDR1 SGHVS, CDR2 FNYEAQ. J gave up 0 bases and V 1 base, and 12 bases lay outside the gene matches. The full variable domain, completed using reference TRBV7-6 and TRBJ2-7, is GAGVSQSPRYKVTKRGQDVALRCDPISGHVSLYWYRQALGQGPEFLTYFNYEAQQDKSGLPNDRFSAERPEGSISTLTIQRTEQRDSAMYRCASSLGEAREKFSYEQYFGPGTRLTVT.